The sequence of this TCR beta chain was determined in a study of blood T cells in healthy people across ages. The CDR3 length is 14 residues. The germline CDR1 and CDR2 sequences are MGHDK and SYGVNS. The second PCR ran about 6 to 11 cycles with a sample-barcoded 5' primer and J-beta primers. Every sample returned 2.5 million or more CDR3-containing paired-end reads. MiXCR was run by TCRdb on the 5' RACE reads, yielding one entry per CDR3 protein. The table includes over a million distinct CDR3 sequences, about 42% detected once. This clonotype was sampled from a woman aged 18-35 years in good health. The specimen was blood. This rearrangement joins TRBV25-1 to TRBJ1-2; 7 bases are shared with TRBD1. The CDR3 region has the DNA TGTGCGAGTCGGGGGCAGGGGGATCACTATGGCTACACCTTC. Amino acids: CASRGQGDHYGYTF.